This T cell receptor (beta chain) stems from a study of cytomegalovirus exposure and HLA in healthy donors. Germline trimming cut 1 base from V and 8 bases from J; bases unmatched to any gene: 11. CDR3 length: 15 residues. Germline assignment: CDR1 GTSNPN and CDR2 SVGIG (reference sequence). Primers included in the PCR were 60 Vbeta and 13 Jbeta primers. Clones were read by immunoSEQ multiplex PCR, and TCRdb kept only the in-frame ones, dropping some. Here the sample spans over 150,000 clones, around 75% being singletons. The sample comprised PBMCs. The V gene is TRBV30, the J gene TRBJ2-1; 7 bases are a match to TRBD2. The source of this sequence is a man aged 25 to 40 in good health and CMV-seropositive. The CDR3 loop reads CAWSGWGGSTDEQFF. Here the CDR3 DNA reads TGTGCCTGGAGTGGCTGGGGCGGGAGTACCGATGAGCAGTTCTTC.